This paragraph covers one TCR beta chain sequence. The entry originates in a study of control samples from healthy donors and cancer patients. TCRdb's table, derived via immunoSEQ multiplex PCR, lists solely in-frame clones and lacks some. The table has roughly 80,000 clones, about nine tenths seen once. Between the trimmed V and J ends, which lost 6 bases and 4 bases, there was a span of 6 bases. The CDR3 contains 12 residues. The rearrangement links TRBV12-3 or TRBV12-4 to TRBJ2-2, with D unclear. Sequencing was carried out using blood. This TCR came from a man aged 45 to 65 in good health. CDR3 sequence: CASSVATGELFF. DNA for the CDR3: TGTGCCAGCAGCGTAGCCACCGGGGAGCTGTTTTTT.